This paragraph reports one TCR beta chain. The sample originates from a study of blood T cell repertoires in COVID-19. Turning to the study itself: Spain, Italy and the United States supplied samples that represented acute and convalescent COVID-19. T cells, B-cell-depleted T cells, or PBMCs supplied cDNA or gDNA.

Ages ranged from roughly 18 to 100 years, with residence in approximately 23 US areas. Grouping used clinical history reported by participants in a survey and questionnaire. Only in-frame clones appear in the TCRdb table, and some are missing; sequencing was by immunoSEQ multiplex PCR. The sample lists a few hundred thousand clones, around 90% occurring once. This TCR derives from a woman aged 18-30 years with acute COVID-19. Sequenced material: PBMCs or T cells enriched from blood (not recorded which).

The CDR3 sequence is CASSSDRVNEQFF. In DNA, the CDR3 is TGTGCCAGCAGCTCGGACAGGGTTAATGAGCAGTTCTTC. This sequence joins TRBV7-3 and TRBJ2-1, with TRBD1 matching 8 bases. The CDR3 contains 13 residues. Germline loops: CDR1 SGHTA, CDR2 FQGTGA. Losses at the gene ends were 4 bases for V and 7 bases for J; bases not matched to a gene: 3.